These T cell receptor beta chains were read from a single sample in a study of human thymus T cells. TCRdb's table, derived via immunoSEQ multiplex PCR, lists solely in-frame clones and lacks some. The table lists under 150,000 clones, 90% to 95% of them singletons. Sequenced material: thymus tissue. The receptors here all came from a boy in the first two years of life with a congenital heart defect but otherwise immunologically healthy. Each CDR3 is given with its conserved first and last residue. D genes are given only for firm matches. Some rows mark clone size as missing; the rest say once, few, many or name a class of expanded clone.

d_call clone_size j_call v_call cdr3_aa cdr3_nt
TRBD2 NA TRBJ2-5 TRBV19 CASSMRTSGGMETQYF TGTGCCAGTAGTATGAGGACTAGCGGGGGGATGGAGACCCAGTACTTC
NA NA TRBJ2-1 TRBV5-5 CASSLRLVLYNEQFF TGTGCCAGCAGCTTGAGGCTGGTTCTCTACAATGAGCAGTTCTTC
NA NA TRBJ2-7 TRBV9 CASSVGQTSYEQYF TGTGCCAGCAGCGTAGGACAGACTTCCTACGAGCAGTACTTC
TRBD2 NA TRBJ2-1 TRBV11-3 CASEKRGGLQFF TGTGCCAGCGAGAAGCGGGGGGGCCTACAGTTCTTC
TRBD2 once TRBJ2-1 TRBV7-2 CASRLYRLAGVNEQFF TGTGCCAGCAGGTTATACCGGCTAGCGGGGGTCAATGAGCAGTTCTTC
TRBD2 NA TRBJ2-3 TRBV28 CASGLAGASDTQYF TGTGCCAGCGGACTAGCGGGGGCTTCCGATACGCAGTATTTT
NA once TRBJ1-1 TRBV10-3 CAISELGTEAFF TGTGCCATCAGTGAATTGGGGACTGAAGCTTTCTTT
TRBD1 NA TRBJ1-1 TRBV5-6 CASSLRQGGTEAFF TGTGCCAGCAGCTTGAGACAGGGAGGAACTGAAGCTTTCTTT
NA once TRBJ2-7 TRBV5-6 CASSLVSPTLAYEQYF TGTGCCAGCAGCTTGGTCTCCCCAACATTGGCCTACGAGCAGTACTTC
NA NA TRBJ2-7 TRBV11-3 CARDRPPSYEQYF TGTGCCAGGGACAGACCCCCTTCCTACGAGCAGTACTTC
TRBD1 NA TRBJ1-1 TRBV7-4 CASNRQGPNTEAFF TGTGCCAGCAACCGACAGGGTCCGAACACTGAAGCTTTCTTT
TRBD1 NA TRBJ1-2 TRBV7-2 CASSPGQGVLRGYTF TGTGCCAGCAGCCCGGGACAGGGGGTTTTAAGGGGCTACACCTTC
NA NA TRBJ1-3 TRBV29-1 CSVEGSGNTIYF TGCAGCGTTGAGGGTTCTGGAAACACCATATATTTT
TRBD1 once TRBJ1-6 TRBV6-5 CASSTTGFGNSPLHF TGTGCCAGCAGTACGACAGGGTTCGGGAATTCACCCCTCCACTTT
TRBD1 NA TRBJ2-7 TRBV11-3 CASSPVSTGEVYEQYF TGTGCCAGCAGCCCTGTCTCGACAGGGGAGGTCTACGAGCAGTACTTC
TRBD2 few TRBJ2-2 TRBV7-9 CASSSPRGKYTGELFF TGTGCCAGCAGCTCCCCGCGGGGGAAATACACCGGGGAGCTGTTTTTT
TRBD2 NA TRBJ2-5 TRBV5-1 CASRSSGGAVPHVETQYF TGCGCCAGCAGGTCTAGCGGGGGGGCCGTCCCGCATGTAGAGACCCAGTACTTC
NA NA TRBJ2-1 TRBV4-3 CASSPAEGSEQFF TGCGCCAGCAGCCCAGCGGAGGGCAGTGAGCAGTTCTTC
NA NA TRBJ2-1 TRBV11-2 CASSRIRGQFF TGTGCCAGCAGCCGAATAAGGGGGCAGTTCTTC
TRBD1 NA TRBJ2-7 TRBV30 CAWSPPRGIYEQYF TGTGCCTGGAGTCCCCCCAGGGGGATCTACGAGCAGTACTTC
TRBD1 NA TRBJ2-3 TRBV11-3 CASRQGTTQYF TGTGCCAGCCGACAGGGGACGACGCAGTATTTT
NA NA TRBJ1-1 TRBV4-3 CASSQVAGAARNTEAFF TGCGCCAGCAGCCAAGTGGCAGGGGCGGCGAGGAACACTGAAGCTTTCTTT
NA once TRBJ2-4 TRBV30 CAWSVARGNIQYF TGTGCCTGGAGCGTAGCCCGGGGGAACATTCAGTACTTC
NA NA TRBJ2-7 TRBV2 CASSIAKSSYEQYF TGTGCCAGCAGTATAGCGAAGAGCTCCTACGAGCAGTACTTC
NA once TRBJ2-1 TRBV4-3 CASSQDSSGGVWDEQFF TGCGCCAGCAGCCAAGATTCGTCGGGGGGCGTCTGGGATGAGCAGTTCTTC
TRBD2 NA TRBJ2-3 TRBV28 CASSLDVTGGIGTDTQYF TGTGCCAGCAGTTTAGATGTGACGGGGGGGATTGGCACAGATACGCAGTATTTT
NA NA TRBJ1-6 TRBV11-2 CASSLYGSLDKLGSPLHF TGTGCCAGCAGCTTATATGGAAGCCTTGACAAACTTGGTTCACCCCTCCACTTT
NA NA TRBJ2-4 TRBV9 CASSPTHRSPKNIQYF TGTGCCAGCAGCCCGACGCATCGGTCTCCCAAAAACATTCAGTACTTC
TRBD1 NA TRBJ2-7 TRBV10-1 CASSETQQGVNPYEQYF TGCGCCAGCAGTGAAACCCAACAGGGGGTAAACCCCTACGAGCAGTACTTC
TRBD2 NA TRBJ2-2 TRBV18 CASSPPVRGSGTGELFF TGTGCCAGCTCACCACCGGTGCGGGGGTCGGGAACCGGGGAGCTGTTTTTT
NA NA TRBJ1-3 TRBV27 CASSPNRASIGGNTIYF TGTGCCAGCAGTCCCAACAGGGCCAGCATCGGTGGAAACACCATATATTTT
NA NA TRBJ1-2 TRBV4-1 CASSQDSAGKIRAYGYTF TGCGCCAGCAGCCAAGACTCGGCAGGAAAAATTAGGGCTTATGGCTACACCTTC
TRBD1 NA TRBJ1-1 TRBV4-3 CASSQGRGGTEAFF TGCGCCAGCAGCCAAGGCAGGGGGGGCACTGAAGCTTTCTTT
NA NA TRBJ1-1 TRBV4-1 CASRLTSEWYTEAFF TGCGCCAGCCGGTTGACGTCCGAGTGGTACACTGAAGCTTTCTTT
TRBD1 NA TRBJ1-1 TRBV7-8 CASSSDRGPMNTEAFF TGTGCCAGCAGCTCGGACAGGGGCCCAATGAACACTGAAGCTTTCTTT
NA NA TRBJ2-7 TRBV5-4 CASSIRRPITQHEQYF TGTGCCAGCAGCATCCGACGACCTATTACTCAACACGAGCAGTACTTC
NA NA TRBJ2-3 TRBV5-4 CASSATSTDTQYF TGTGCCAGCAGCGCTACTAGCACAGATACGCAGTATTTT
TRBD1 NA TRBJ2-3 TRBV6-1 CASSEDRGFPDTQYF TGTGCCAGCAGTGAGGACAGGGGGTTTCCAGATACGCAGTATTTT
NA once TRBJ2-7 TRBV27 CASSLRGPGYEQYF TGTGCCAGCAGTCTCAGGGGCCCGGGCTACGAGCAGTACTTC
TRBD2 NA TRBJ2-5 TRBV4-3 CASSLGLAGEETQYF TGCGCCAGCAGCCTTGGACTAGCCGGAGAAGAGACCCAGTACTTC
NA NA TRBJ2-7 TRBV6-5 CASSYGVGERGEQYF TGTGCCAGCAGTTACGGAGTGGGCGAGAGGGGCGAGCAGTACTTC
TRBD1 once TRBJ2-2 TRBV28 CASSYRDREGNTGELFF TGTGCCAGCAGTTATCGGGACAGGGAGGGGAACACCGGGGAGCTGTTTTTT
TRBD1 once TRBJ1-2 TRBV7-9 CASSLVAGQGNYGYTF TGTGCCAGCAGCTTAGTCGCGGGACAGGGTAACTATGGCTACACCTTC
TRBD2 NA TRBJ2-3 TRBV27 CASSLSPSGGDKRTDTQYF TGTGCCAGCAGTTTATCGCCTAGCGGGGGCGATAAACGCACAGATACGCAGTATTTT
NA NA TRBJ2-1 TRBV28 CASSLDEQFF TGTGCCAGCAGTTTAGATGAGCAGTTCTTC
NA NA TRBJ1-4 TRBV11-3 CASSSPRALGKLFF TGTGCCAGCAGCTCACCCCGGGCCTTGGGGAAACTGTTTTTT
NA NA TRBJ1-1 TRBV10-3 CAIMRGTEAFF TGTGCCATCATGAGGGGAACTGAAGCTTTCTTT
NA NA TRBJ2-7 TRBV5-1 CASSLERGEQYF TGCGCCAGCAGCTTGGAACGGGGTGAGCAGTACTTC
NA NA TRBJ1-2 TRBV15 CATSRELPRLANYGYTF TGTGCCACCAGCAGAGAACTTCCGAGGTTAGCTAACTATGGCTACACCTTC
NA NA TRBJ2-2 TRBV5-1 CASSLDRNTGELFF TGCGCCAGCAGCTTGGACAGGAACACCGGGGAGCTGTTTTTT
NA NA TRBJ2-5 TRBV7-4 CASGGPLETQYF TGTGCCAGCGGGGGGCCTTTAGAGACCCAGTACTTC
TRBD1 NA TRBJ2-2 TRBV5-6 CASSLPQGADTGELFF TGTGCCAGCAGCTTACCACAGGGGGCGGACACCGGGGAGCTGTTTTTT
NA NA TRBJ2-3 TRBV7-2 CASTHVRRTDTQYF TGTGCCAGCACCCACGTTCGCCGCACAGATACGCAGTATTTT
TRBD2 NA TRBJ2-1 TRBV6-5 CASSYFGLAGYNEQFF TGTGCCAGCAGTTACTTTGGACTAGCGGGATACAATGAGCAGTTCTTC
NA NA TRBJ1-1 TRBV6-6 CASSYSTGENTEAFF TGTGCCAGCAGTTACTCGACGGGGGAGAACACTGAAGCTTTCTTT